One sample yielded the 28 T cell receptor beta chains listed below, sequenced in a study of identical twins. TCRdb called the 5' RACE reads again in MiXCR, with one record for every CDR3 protein. The sample includes 700,000 or so distinct CDR3 sequences, over 8.5% of them seen just once. A further study also used this sample, focusing on yellow fever vaccine responses in identical twins.

The sample taken for sequencing was PBMCs. These receptors were collected from a young woman in good health.

This clonotype was picked up many times. The chain joins TRBV5-1 to TRBJ2-7; 13 bases match TRBD2. The CDR3 is 18 residues long. Germline CDR1 and CDR2: SGHRS and YFSETQ. Trimming took 1 base from V and 2 from J; bases not matched to a gene: 9. The CDR3 sequence: CASSLRTSGGIFPYEQYF. As DNA, the CDR3 is TGCGCCAGCAGCTTGAGGACTAGCGGGGGCATATTTCCCTACGAGCAGTACTTC.

A few counts support this clonotype. The chain has TRBV27 and TRBJ2-7; D could derive from TRBD1 or TRBD2 (5 bases each). CDR1 and CDR2 from the germline V gene are MNHEY and SMNVEV (reference sequence). The CDR3 has 12 amino acids. V shed 7 bases and J shed 3 bases, with 10 bases lying between them. For the CDR3, the DNA is TGTGCCAGCACCGGGACGAGCTACGAGCAGTACTTC. This gives the protein CASTGTSYEQYF.

This clonotype turned up a few times. This chain connects TRBV5-6 to TRBJ2-2, with 8 bases fitting TRBD1. The CDR3 totals 15 residues. Germline loops: CDR1 SGHDT, CDR2 YYEEEE. J lost 9 bases, V lost 2 bases, and 9 bases had no gene match. CDR3 DNA: TGTGCCAGCAGCTTAGGACAGGGCCCCAAGCGGGAGCTGTTTTTT. This gives the protein CASSLGQGPKRELFF.

This clonotype was seen more than once but under ten times. This chain uses TRBV20-1 with TRBJ2-3, with a tentative D call TRBD2 (6 bases). Germline assignment: CDR1 DFQATT and CDR2 SNEGSKA (reference sequence). The V gene lost 6 bases and the J gene lost 0 bases, with 13 bases spanning the gap. There are 14 residues in the CDR3. In DNA, the CDR3 is TGCAGTGCCCTACCCCGGGGGAGCACAGATACGCAGTATTTT. Protein: CSALPRGSTDTQYF.

This chain joins TRBV24-1 and TRBJ2-1; 7 bases agree with TRBD1. CDR1 and CDR2 (germline): KGHDR, SFDVKD. The CDR3 is made up of 15 amino acids. J was trimmed by 4 bases and V by 7 bases; bases with no gene match: 9. CDR3 coding DNA: TGTGCCACCAGCAACCCGGGACAGATATACAATGAGCAGTTCTTC. Amino acid sequence: CATSNPGQIYNEQFF.

The gene calls are TRBV14 and TRBJ2-7; D may correspond to TRBD1 or TRBD2 (6 bases each). CDR3 size: 14 residues. V was trimmed by 0 bases and J by 7 bases, leaving 13 bases between them. Germline V gene sequence: CDR1 SGHDN, CDR2 FVKESK. The DNA of the CDR3 is TGTGCCAGCAGCCAAGATTGGGGGGCTCAGGAGCAGTACTTC. Encoded protein: CASSQDWGAQEQYF.

This clonotype was detected many times. The V gene is TRBV19, the J gene TRBJ2-3; D may correspond to TRBD1 or TRBD2 (6 bases each). Germline values: CDR1 LNHDA, CDR2 SQIVND (reference sequence). This CDR3 is 14 amino acids long. The V and J ends lost 3 bases and 6 bases respectively, with 13 bases between them. CDR3 residues: CASSMGGMADTQYF. CDR3 DNA: TGTGCCAGTAGTATGGGGGGCATGGCGGATACGCAGTATTTT.

This clonotype showed up many times. This chain uses TRBV29-1 with TRBJ2-5; 9 bases fit TRBD2. This CDR3 contains 17 residues. V trimming: 1 base; J trimming: 2 bases; junction bases outside the gene matches: 11. Germline CDR1 and CDR2: SQVTM and ANQGSEA. DNA for the CDR3: TGCAGCGTTGAAGCGGTGGAGCTAGCGGGAACACAAGAGACCCAGTACTTC. Amino acid sequence: CSVEAVELAGTQETQYF.

This clonotype was counted only a few times. This rearrangement joins TRBV6-5 to TRBJ1-1, with 7 bases fitting TRBD1. V dropped 4 bases and J dropped 3; count of bases not matched to a gene: 2. Looked up from germline, CDR1 is MNHEY and CDR2 is SVGAGI. The CDR3 is 13 amino acids. The DNA for the CDR3 is TGTGCCAGCAGTTCAGGGGGGGACACTGAAGCTTTCTTT. Translated, it gives CASSSGGDTEAFF.

In its sample, this clonotype was seen many times. V usage is TRBV12-3 or TRBV12-4 and J usage is TRBJ2-1, with 10 bases identical to TRBD2. This CDR3 has 15 residues. V was pared by 5 bases and J by 9 bases, with 10 bases of the junction left unmatched. CDR3 protein: CASSPAGGPYSEQFF. CDR3 sequence (DNA): TGTGCCAGCAGTCCAGCGGGAGGGCCATATAGTGAGCAGTTCTTC.

This rearrangement joins TRBV29-1 to TRBJ2-1, with a weak D call TRBD2 (6 bases). Germline V gene lookup returns CDR1 SQVTM and CDR2 ANQGSEA. There are 15 residues in the CDR3. The ends were cut back, 1 base at V and 1 base at J, with 11 bases in the middle. CDR3 region: CSVEVAGMSYNEQFF. CDR3 DNA sequence: TGCAGCGTTGAAGTTGCGGGGATGTCCTACAATGAGCAGTTCTTC.

The chain joins TRBV12-3 or TRBV12-4 to TRBJ1-5, with TRBD1 identical over 7 bases. V dropped 5 bases and J dropped 3; count of bases not matched to a gene: 4. The CDR3 has 14 residues. The CDR3 coding sequence is TGTGCCAGCAGTGTCGGGACAGACAATCAGCCCCAGCATTTT. It translates to CASSVGTDNQPQHF.

The chain employs TRBV7-8 and TRBJ2-1, with D uncertain. Germline V gene data show CDR1 as SGHVS and CDR2 as FQNEAQ. Between the trimmed V and J ends, which lost 2 bases and 6 bases, there was a span of 23 bases. CDR3 size: 18 residues. This CDR3 is CASSLNGRQRPVGNEQFF. The CDR3, as DNA: TGTGCCAGCAGCTTAAACGGAAGGCAGAGACCCGTGGGCAATGAGCAGTTCTTC.

This clonotype has at least ten counts. This chain joins TRBV12-3 or TRBV12-4 and TRBJ2-7; D may correspond to TRBD1 or TRBD2 (5 bases each). V lost 6 bases, J lost 5 bases, and 14 bases lay in between. CDR3 length: 13 residues. CDR3 DNA sequence: TGTGCCAGCAGCCCGGGGCTAGCAAACGAGCAGTACTTC. This encodes CASSPGLANEQYF.

This clonotype was detected many times. This rearrangement joins TRBV20-1 to TRBJ2-3; possibly TRBD1 for D (5 bases). This CDR3 is 15 amino acids long. The germline V gene has CDR1 DFQATT and CDR2 SNEGSKA (reference sequence). V lost 3 bases to trimming and J lost 1 base, with 14 bases between them. This CDR3 is CSASFWGAGTDTQYF. DNA for the CDR3: TGCAGTGCTAGTTTTTGGGGCGCGGGCACAGATACGCAGTATTTT.

In its sample, this clonotype was seen a few times. The rearrangement joins TRBV11-2 to TRBJ1-1; D gene unclear. This CDR3 comprises 13 residues. Trimming stripped 3 bases from V and 4 bases from J, with 9 bases between. CDR1 is SGHAT, CDR2 FQNNGV, per germline. The CDR3: CASSFQEATEAFF. The CDR3 nucleotides are TGTGCCAGCAGCTTTCAGGAAGCCACTGAAGCTTTCTTT.

This clonotype has at least ten counts. The rearrangement links TRBV4-1 to TRBJ2-4; D is perhaps TRBD1 (6 bases). The CDR3 spans 19 residues. V gave up 1 base and J gave up 0 bases, with 19 bases separating them. In germline, CDR1 is MGHRA, CDR2 YSYEKL. CDR3 loop: CASSQGTGSATLAKNIQYF. The CDR3 nucleotides are TGCGCCAGCAGCCAAGGTACAGGGTCGGCTACTTTAGCCAAAAACATTCAGTACTTC.

V usage is TRBV27 and J usage is TRBJ2-1; 8 nucleotides match TRBD2. CDR1 MNHEY and CDR2 SMNVEV come from the germline V gene (reference sequence). V lost 6 bases to trimming and J lost 3 bases; unmatched junction nucleotides: 7. The CDR3 has 15 residues. CDR3 DNA: TGTGCCAGCAGCTCCGGACTAGCTAACTACAATGAGCAGTTCTTC. Translating it yields CASSSGLANYNEQFF.

This chain uses TRBV20-1 with TRBJ2-1, with 11 bases aligning to TRBD2. The CDR3 totals 15 residues. The germline V gene encodes CDR1 DFQATT and CDR2 SNEGSKA (reference sequence). Unmatched junction bases numbered 3, after V lost 0 bases and J lost 5 bases. CDR3 in DNA: TGCAGTGCTAGAGATAGCGGGAGGGTTAACAATGAGCAGTTCTTC. Translated: CSARDSGRVNNEQFF.

V usage is TRBV23-1 and J usage is TRBJ2-7, with 12 positions matching TRBD1. TRBV23-1 has ORF status, its function being uncertain. V shed 7 bases, J shed 5 bases, and the junction held 9 bases outside the gene matches. This CDR3 has 15 amino acids. CDR3 sequence reads: CASTLRRDRGHEQYF. In nucleotides, the CDR3 is TGCGCCAGCACCCTTAGGCGGGACAGGGGGCACGAGCAGTACTTC.

In its sample, this clonotype was seen many times. The chain employs TRBV29-1 and TRBJ2-1; D is possibly TRBD2 (6 bases). The CDR3 runs 14 residues. From germline, CDR1 is SQVTM and CDR2 ANQGSEA. Trimming cost V 1 base and J 6 bases, with 13 bases left between them. The chain's CDR3 is CSVEAAGRINEQFF. The CDR3 bases are TGCAGCGTTGAAGCGGCGGGAAGAATCAATGAGCAGTTCTTC.

J is TRBJ2-2 and V is TRBV7-3, with 9 bases that match TRBD2. This CDR3 has 14 amino acids. Per germline, CDR1 SGHTA and CDR2 FQGTGA. Trimming at V came to 6 bases and at J to 8 bases, leaving 7 bases not matched to a gene. CDR3 in amino acids: CASRLAGTTGELFF. The CDR3 nucleotides read TGTGCCAGCAGGCTAGCGGGGACCACTGGGGAGCTGTTTTTT.

This clonotype was seen ten or more times. The chain is built from TRBV20-1 and TRBJ2-7; 8 positions agree with TRBD2. The CDR3 has 15 residues. Germline CDR1 is DFQATT and CDR2 is SNEGSKA (reference sequence). V lost 1 base to trimming and J lost 4 bases; unmatched junction nucleotides: 9. CDR3 DNA: TGCAGTGCTAGAGCCTGGGCAAGCGGGGGATACGAGCAGTACTTC. Residues: CSARAWASGGYEQYF.

Comments on this clonotype: This sequence may be a read error, since a much larger clone differs from it by one base. V and J are TRBV5-1 and TRBJ2-3, with TRBD1 matching 8 bases. The germline V gene has CDR1 SGHRS and CDR2 YFSETQ. The CDR3 sequence is 15 residues long. The CDR3 sequence: CASSLLDRGDAPQDF. DNA of the CDR3: TGCGCCAGCAGCTTGCTTGACAGGGGTGATGCGCCGCAGGATTTT.

This chain connects TRBV18 to TRBJ2-3; 9 nucleotides line up with TRBD2. CDR3 length: 16 residues. The J segment lost 1 base and the V segment lost 1 base, leaving 3 bases of the junction unmatched. CDR1 and CDR2 from the germline V gene are KGHSH and LQKENI. The CDR3 spells CASSPLTSGGTDTQYF. The CDR3, as DNA: TGTGCCAGCTCACCACTGACTAGCGGAGGCACAGATACGCAGTATTTT.

In its sample, this clonotype was seen many times. V and J are TRBV28 and TRBJ2-1, with 14 bases matching TRBD2. This CDR3 comprises 15 residues. J gave up 9 bases and V 4 bases, and 5 bases lay outside the gene matches. CDR1 is MDHEN, CDR2 SYDVKM, per germline. The CDR3 region is CASSYSTSGRAEQFF. CDR3 DNA sequence: TGTGCCAGCAGTTATTCGACTAGCGGGAGGGCTGAGCAGTTCTTC.

This clonotype came up a few times. V gene TRBV11-2 combines with J gene TRBJ2-7; D is undetermined. Trimming shortened V by 0 bases and J by 0 bases, and 12 bases separated the two germline ends. The CDR3 covers 16 residues. Germline V lookup: CDR1 SGHAT, CDR2 FQNNGV. The CDR3 DNA sequence: TGTGCCAGCAGCTTAGAGTTCCAGAGCATCTCCTACGAGCAGTACTTC. Translating it yields CASSLEFQSISYEQYF.

This clonotype was observed many times. This chain links TRBV20-1 with TRBJ2-3; 7 bases are a match to TRBD1. After removal of 3 bases from V and 0 bases from J, the junction contained 3 bases not matched to a gene. The CDR3 totals 14 residues. Per the germline V gene, CDR1 is DFQATT and CDR2 is SNEGSKA (reference sequence). The CDR3 DNA is TGCAGTGCTAGTACAGGGGCGAGCACAGATACGCAGTATTTT. Translating it yields CSASTGASTDTQYF.